A single sample is the source of the 30 T cell receptor beta chains below, sequenced in a study of response to subunit inactivated influenza vaccine. MiXCR was run by TCRdb on the RT-PCR reads, yielding one entry per CDR3 protein. Seen here are some 500,000 distinct CDR3 sequences, about 25% observed once, and the top ten hold 1.9%. The starting material was CD4+ T cells sorted from PBMCs, obtained 4 to 6 days after vaccination. These receptors were taken from a man between 50 and 59 years old who received an inactivated influenza vaccine.

The sample holds many counts of this clonotype. The chain uses TRBV5-1 and TRBJ1-6; weak D call: TRBD1 (6 bases). The CDR3 loop spans 14 amino acids. V was shortened by 4 bases and J by 6 bases, with 11 bases between the two germline ends. Per germline, CDR1 SGHRS and CDR2 YFSETQ. In nucleotides, the CDR3 is TGCGCCAGCAGCGCTGACAGGAGTAATTCACCCCTCCACTTT. This encodes CASSADRSNSPLHF.

In this sample, this clonotype turned up a few times. This chain links TRBV10-3 with TRBJ2-3, with D possibly matching TRBD1 (5 bases). V shed 3 bases and J shed 0 bases, with 10 bases lying between them. Looked up from germline, CDR1 is ENHRY and CDR2 is SYGVKD. This CDR3 contains 15 residues. Here the CDR3 reads CAISDDTGSTDTQYF. The CDR3 nucleotides are TGTGCCATCAGTGATGACACAGGTAGCACAGATACGCAGTATTTT.

J is TRBJ1-1 and V is TRBV7-9; a weak D match, TRBD1 (6 bases). The CDR3 runs 14 residues. Trimming removed 5 bases from V and 1 base from J, with 11 bases in between. Germline assignment: CDR1 SEHNR and CDR2 FQNEAQ (reference sequence). The CDR3 loop is CASSVRDTNTEAFF. The CDR3 nucleotides read TGTGCCAGCAGCGTCCGGGACACGAACACTGAAGCTTTCTTT. Full variable domain (rest looked up from reference TRBV7-9 and TRBJ1-1): DTGVSQNPRHKITKRGQNVTFRCDPISEHNRLYWYRQTLGQGPEFLTYFQNEAQLEKSRLLSDRFSAERPKGSFSTLEIQRTEQGDSAMYLCASSVRDTNTEAFFGQGTRLTVV.

CDR3 bases: TGCGCCAGCAGCTTGGTTCCGGGGACGGGCTCCTACGAGCAGTACTTC. Encoded protein: CASSLVPGTGSYEQYF. The chain is built from TRBV5-1 and TRBJ2-7, with D tentatively TRBD1 or TRBD2 (5 bases each). The germline V gene encodes CDR1 SGHRS and CDR2 YFSETQ. This CDR3 has 16 residues. V was pared by 0 bases and J by 0 bases, with 13 bases between.

This clonotype was counted between two and nine times. The chain uses TRBV6-2 or TRBV6-3 and TRBJ1-6; D call uncertain. Trimming left V 2 bases short and J 10 bases short, with 9 bases between. CDR3 length: 13 residues. Germline lookup yields CDR1 MNHEY and CDR2 SVGEGT. In DNA form, the CDR3 reads TGTGCCAGCAGTTACGATGGAGTATCACCCCTCCACTTT. It specifies CASSYDGVSPLHF.

V is TRBV9 and J is TRBJ2-7, with 14 bases that match TRBD2. The V gene end was trimmed by 3 bases and the J gene end by 6 bases; junction bases not matched to a gene: 8. The CDR3 spans 16 residues. CDR1 SGDLS and CDR2 YYNGEE come from the germline V gene. CDR3 in DNA: TGTGCCAGCAGCGCCCTGGGGACTAGCGGGAGCTTCGAGCAGTACTTC. Amino acids: CASSALGTSGSFEQYF.

This clonotype showed up just a few times. CDR3 in amino acids: CASSHVTSGRPGEQYF. CDR3 sequence (DNA): TGTGCCAGCAGCCACGTCACTAGCGGGAGACCGGGGGAGCAGTACTTC. The gene calls are TRBV4-2 and TRBJ2-7; 11 positions match TRBD2. Germline V gene data show CDR1 as LGHNA and CDR2 as YNFKEQ. V lost 3 bases to trimming and J lost 7 bases; unmatched junction nucleotides: 11. The CDR3 length is 16 residues.

This chain uses TRBV6-2 or TRBV6-3 with TRBJ1-2, with TRBD1 as a possible D gene (6 bases). Trimming shortened V by 0 bases and J by 4 bases, and 24 bases separated the two germline ends. CDR3 length: 19 residues. From germline, CDR1 is MNHEY and CDR2 SVGEGT. In DNA, the CDR3 is TGTGCCAGCAGTTACTCGGCAGGGGTTGGTCTCCGGTCGTTCTATGGCTACACCTTC. Residues: CASSYSAGVGLRSFYGYTF.

This chain uses TRBV12-3 or TRBV12-4 with TRBJ2-1; 12 bases map to TRBD2. V shed 6 bases, J shed 7 bases, and the junction held 10 bases outside the gene matches. The CDR3 has 16 residues. The CDR3 loop reads CASSSPGLAGLNEQFF. As DNA, the CDR3 is TGTGCCAGCAGCTCACCAGGACTAGCGGGATTGAATGAGCAGTTCTTC.

This clonotype has just a few counts. The V call is TRBV7-2, the J call TRBJ2-7; 12 bases align to TRBD1. This CDR3 region has 14 residues. CDR1 and CDR2 (germline): SGHTA, FQGNSA. After removal of 7 bases from V and 7 bases from J, the junction contained 8 bases not matched to a gene. CDR3 in DNA: TGTGCCAGCAAAGCCGGGACAGGGGGCGGGGAGCAGTACTTC. This translates into CASKAGTGGGEQYF.

This clonotype turned up a few times. The rearrangement joins TRBV12-3 or TRBV12-4 to TRBJ2-2; D gene unclear. Trimming cost V 8 bases and J 6 bases, with 7 bases left between them. CDR3 length equals 11 residues. The CDR3 sequence: CASRIAGELFF. The DNA for the CDR3 is TGTGCCAGCCGTATTGCCGGGGAGCTGTTTTTT.

The V call is TRBV28, the J call TRBJ2-1; no clear D. The CDR3 loop spans 15 amino acids. Per the germline V gene, CDR1 is MDHEN and CDR2 is SYDVKM. V was clipped by 5 bases and J by 9 bases, with 20 bases between them. CDR3 residues: CASSPTGYMRPEQFF. CDR3 coding DNA: TGTGCCAGCAGTCCAACCGGGTACATGCGCCCTGAGCAGTTCTTC. The full variable domain, rest sourced from reference TRBV28 and TRBJ2-1, is DVKVTQSSRYLVKRTGEKVFLECVQDMDHENMFWYRQDPGLGLRLIYFSYDVKMKEKGDIPEGYSVSREKKERFSLILESASTNQTSMYLCASSPTGYMRPEQFFGPGTRLTVL.

This chain connects TRBV7-2 to TRBJ2-1; D gene uncertain. V dropped 1 base and J dropped 15 bases, with 19 bases sitting between them. CDR1 SGHTA and CDR2 FQGNSA come from the germline V gene. The CDR3 is 14 residues long. This CDR3 reads CASSLEVVKKTWFF. CDR3 DNA sequence: TGTGCCAGCAGCTTAGAGGTGGTAAAGAAGACGTGGTTCTTC. The whole variable domain, filled in from reference TRBV7-2 and TRBJ2-1, reads GAGVSQSPSNKVTEKGKDVELRCDPISGHTALYWYRQSLGQGLEFLIYFQGNSAPDKSGLPSDRFSAERTGGSVSTLTIQRTQQEDSAVYLCASSLEVVKKTWFFGPGTRLTVL.

The chain recombines TRBV7-3 with TRBJ2-1; TRBD2 matches 8 bases. CDR1 is SGHTA, CDR2 FQGTGA, per germline. The V segment lost 1 base and the J segment 3 bases; nucleotides outside the gene matches: 5. The CDR3 has 16 residues. The CDR3 nucleotides read TGTGCCAGCAGCTTAAGTACTAGCGGCTACTACAATGAGCAGTTCTTC. It codes for CASSLSTSGYYNEQFF. The variable domain in full, completed from reference TRBV7-3 and TRBJ2-1, reads GAGVSQTPSNKVTEKGKYVELRCDPISGHTALYWYRQSLGQGPEFLIYFQGTGAADDSGLPNDRFFAVRPEGSVSTLKIQRTERGDSAVYLCASSLSTSGYYNEQFFGPGTRLTVL.

This clonotype has just a few counts. V is TRBV5-1 and J is TRBJ1-1; D unclear. The germline gives CDR1 SGHRS, CDR2 YFSETQ. The CDR3 consists of 13 residues. V was shortened by 0 bases and J by 6 bases, with 9 bases between the two germline ends. Here the CDR3 reads CASSLDLIAEAFF. In nucleotides, the CDR3 is TGCGCCAGCAGCTTGGACCTGATCGCTGAAGCTTTCTTT.

This clonotype occurred once. V is TRBV12-3 or TRBV12-4 and J is TRBJ2-2, with 11 bases matching TRBD2. The CDR3 runs to 15 residues. Trimming cost V 6 bases and J 3 bases; bases outside gene matches: 3. In DNA form, the CDR3 reads TGTGCCAGCAGACTAGCGGGGGCCCACACCGGGGAGCTGTTTTTT. It encodes CASRLAGAHTGELFF.

This clonotype was observed a few times. The gene calls are TRBV7-2 and TRBJ2-7; no reliable D call. From germline, CDR1 is SGHTA and CDR2 FQGNSA. The CDR3 loop spans 11 amino acids. The CDR3 reads CATGLTYEQYF. CDR3 DNA: TGTGCAACGGGTCTTACCTACGAGCAGTACTTC. Together with reference TRBV7-2 and TRBJ2-7, the CDR3 gives the full variable domain: GAGVSQSPSNKVTEKGKDVELRCDPISGHTALYWYRQSLGQGLEFLIYFQGNSAPDKSGLPSDRFSAERTGGSVSTLTIQRTQQEDSAVYLCATGLTYEQYFGPGTRLTVT.

This clonotype was observed a handful of times. The rearrangement links TRBV5-1 to TRBJ2-7, with D unresolved. Trimming removed 0 bases from V and 2 bases from J, with 6 bases in between. CDR1 and CDR2 from the germline V gene are SGHRS and YFSETQ. This CDR3 has 13 residues. The CDR3: CASSLDIPYEQYF. The CDR3 bases are TGCGCCAGCAGCTTGGACATCCCCTACGAGCAGTACTTC.

The chain has TRBV5-1 and TRBJ2-7; 8 nucleotides match TRBD1. V was pared by 0 bases and J by 7 bases, with 9 bases of the junction left unmatched. The CDR3 consists of 15 residues. CDR1 is SGHRS, CDR2 YFSETQ, per germline. CDR3: CASSLDGQGRQEQYF. DNA of the CDR3: TGCGCCAGCAGCTTGGATGGACAGGGTCGCCAAGAGCAGTACTTC.

The V gene is TRBV5-6, the J gene TRBJ1-2; 7 bases align to TRBD1. The CDR3 contains 15 residues. V gave up 3 bases and J gave up 4 bases; unmatched junction bases: 9. Per the germline V gene, CDR1 is SGHDT and CDR2 is YYEEEE. The CDR3 loop reads CASSSPGGLSYGYTF. CDR3 nucleotides: TGTGCCAGCAGCTCCCCAGGGGGTTTAAGCTATGGCTACACCTTC.

The V and J genes are TRBV4-1 and TRBJ2-5; maybe TRBD2 (6 bases). Germline CDR1 MGHRA, CDR2 YSYEKL. This CDR3 has 15 amino acids. The germline V and J ends were trimmed by 0 bases and 1 base, with 9 bases remaining between them. The CDR3 bases are TGCGCCAGCAGCCAAGACGACGGGGGCCAAGAGACCCAGTACTTC. It encodes CASSQDDGGQETQYF.

There are a few counts of this clonotype. The CDR3 DNA reads TGTGCCAGCAGCTCCAAGGACAGGGGAAGCGGGGAGCTGTTTTTT. It yields the protein CASSSKDRGSGELFF. V is TRBV7-8 and J is TRBJ2-2; 9 bases match TRBD1. The CDR3 has 15 amino acids. The ends lost 4 bases at V and 7 bases at J; junction bases unmatched: 7. Germline CDR1 is SGHVS and CDR2 is FQNEAQ.

The chain recombines TRBV5-1 with TRBJ1-5, with TRBD1 matching 9 bases. The CDR3 is 15 residues long. From germline, CDR1 is SGHRS and CDR2 YFSETQ. J gave up 4 bases and V 5 bases, and 7 bases lay outside the gene matches. The CDR3 sequence: CASRAGTGLNQPQHF. The CDR3, as DNA: TGCGCCAGCAGAGCCGGGACAGGGTTGAATCAGCCCCAGCATTTT.

The genes are TRBV7-9 and TRBJ1-2, with D unclear. The CDR3 consists of 12 residues. Trimming stripped 1 base from V and 6 bases from J, with 6 bases between. Germline CDR1 is SEHNR and CDR2 is FQNEAQ (reference sequence). CDR3 region: CASSLGTDGYTF. CDR3 DNA sequence: TGTGCCAGCAGCTTAGGCACTGATGGCTACACCTTC.

This clonotype was detected only a few times. The chain carries TRBV4-3 and TRBJ1-2, with D unresolved. Trimming stripped 4 bases from V and 2 bases from J, with 14 bases between. The CDR3 contains 15 residues. Germline CDR1 is LGHNA and CDR2 is YSLEER. The CDR3 sequence is CASSRGKTENYGYTF. In DNA, the CDR3 is TGCGCCAGCAGCCGCGGGAAGACGGAGAACTATGGCTACACCTTC.

This chain uses TRBV29-1 with TRBJ2-5; D is uncertain. Germline V gene data show CDR1 as SQVTM and CDR2 as ANQGSEA. This CDR3 spans 13 amino acids. Trimming pared 8 bases from V and 4 bases from J, leaving 17 bases between. CDR3 sequence reads: CSFFRSMIETQYF. In DNA, the CDR3 is TGCAGCTTCTTCAGGTCCATGATAGAGACCCAGTACTTC.

The J gene is TRBJ2-5, the V gene TRBV5-5; 9 bases line up with TRBD1. V shed 3 bases, J shed 4 bases, and the junction held 4 bases outside the gene matches. This CDR3 region has 14 residues. CDR1 and CDR2 from the germline V gene are SGHKS and YYEKEE (reference sequence). The CDR3, as DNA: TGTGCCAGCAGCTATACAGGGGGCGCAGAGACCCAGTACTTC. Its translation is CASSYTGGAETQYF.

The chain combines TRBV7-6 with TRBJ2-7; TRBD1 aligns across 8 bases. CDR3 length: 16 amino acids. The junction had 14 bases not matched to a gene; V was cut back by 4 bases and J by 6 bases. Germline loops: CDR1 SGHVS, CDR2 FNYEAQ. The CDR3 DNA is TGTGCCAGCAGCTACGGCCGGGACAGGTTTTTTTTCGAGCAGTACTTC. Encoded protein: CASSYGRDRFFFEQYF.

This clonotype was observed a handful of times. The chain couples TRBV12-3 or TRBV12-4 to TRBJ2-7; 7 bases align to TRBD2. This CDR3 is built from 11 residues. J lost 12 bases, V lost 5 bases, and 7 bases had no gene match. CDR3 protein: CASSASGPRYF. CDR3 DNA sequence: TGTGCCAGCAGTGCTAGCGGTCCGCGGTACTTC.

This chain links TRBV6-1 with TRBJ1-1; no firm D call. The V end lost 1 base, the J end lost 10 bases, and 7 bases lay between the germline ends. This CDR3 region has 11 residues. The germline V gene encodes CDR1 MNHNS and CDR2 SASEGT. The CDR3 sequence: CASSEVRAAFF. CDR3 bases: TGTGCCAGCAGTGAAGTACGGGCAGCTTTCTTT.